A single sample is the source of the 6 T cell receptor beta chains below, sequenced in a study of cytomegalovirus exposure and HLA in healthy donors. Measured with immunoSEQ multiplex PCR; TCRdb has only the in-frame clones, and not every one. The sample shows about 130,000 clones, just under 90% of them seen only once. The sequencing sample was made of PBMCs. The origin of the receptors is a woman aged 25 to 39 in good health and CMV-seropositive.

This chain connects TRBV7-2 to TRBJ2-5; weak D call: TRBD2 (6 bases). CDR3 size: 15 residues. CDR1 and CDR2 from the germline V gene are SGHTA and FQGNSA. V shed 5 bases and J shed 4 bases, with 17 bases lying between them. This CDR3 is CASSEEEGTLETQYF. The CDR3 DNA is TGTGCCAGCAGCGAAGAAGAAGGGACTTTAGAGACCCAGTACTTC.

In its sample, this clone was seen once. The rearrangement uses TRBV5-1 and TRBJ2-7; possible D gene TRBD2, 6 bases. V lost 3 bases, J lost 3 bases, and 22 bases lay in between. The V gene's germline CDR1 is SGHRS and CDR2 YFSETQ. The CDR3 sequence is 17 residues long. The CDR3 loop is CASSSNSEGPPFYEQYF. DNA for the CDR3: TGCGCCAGCAGCTCCAACTCGGAGGGACCGCCTTTCTACGAGCAGTACTTC.

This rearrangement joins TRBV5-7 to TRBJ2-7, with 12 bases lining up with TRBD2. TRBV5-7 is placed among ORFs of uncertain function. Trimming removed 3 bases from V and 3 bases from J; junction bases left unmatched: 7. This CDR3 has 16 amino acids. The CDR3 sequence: CASSSTSGSSFYEQYF. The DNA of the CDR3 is TGTGCCAGCAGCTCGACTAGCGGGAGCTCGTTCTACGAGCAGTACTTC.

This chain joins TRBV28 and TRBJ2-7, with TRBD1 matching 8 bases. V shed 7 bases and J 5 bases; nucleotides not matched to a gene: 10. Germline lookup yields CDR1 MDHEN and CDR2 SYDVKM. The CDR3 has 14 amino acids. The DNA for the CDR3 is TGTGCCAGCATTGACCAGGGGGCAGGTCACGAGCAGTACTTC. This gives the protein CASIDQGAGHEQYF.

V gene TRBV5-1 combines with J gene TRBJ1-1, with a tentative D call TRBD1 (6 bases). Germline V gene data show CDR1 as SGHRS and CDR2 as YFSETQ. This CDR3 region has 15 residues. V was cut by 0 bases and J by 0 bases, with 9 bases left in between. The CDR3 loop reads CASSLGQALNTEAFF. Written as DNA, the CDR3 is TGCGCCAGCAGCTTGGGACAGGCCTTGAACACTGAAGCTTTCTTT. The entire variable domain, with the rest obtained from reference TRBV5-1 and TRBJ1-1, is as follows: KAGVTQTPRYLIKTRGQQVTLSCSPISGHRSVSWYQQTPGQGLQFLFEYFSETQRNKGNFPGRFSGRQFSNSRSEMNVSTLELGDSALYLCASSLGQALNTEAFFGQGTRLTVV.

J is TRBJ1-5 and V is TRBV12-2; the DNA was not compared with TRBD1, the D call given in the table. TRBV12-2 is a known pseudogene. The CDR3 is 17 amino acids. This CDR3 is CASRWMDRDHSNQPQHF. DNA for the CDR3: TGTGCAAGTCGCTGGATGGACAGAGACCATAGCAATCAGCCCCAGCATTTT.